Below are 18 T cell receptor beta chains sequenced from a single sample in a study of shared clonotypes between healthy human individuals. Data came from immunoSEQ multiplex PCR; TCRdb stores just in-frame clones and leaves some out. The data contain around 530,000 clones, roughly 79% of them seen just once; the ten biggest clones take up approximately 12%. The source material was PBMCs. Receptors were obtained from a woman aged 40 to 55 in good health. Some clones in this sample may be carry-over from other donors' samples.

This clone was recorded only once. The chain couples TRBV2 to TRBJ2-1; TRBD2 is a possible D gene (6 bases). CDR1 is SNHLY, CDR2 FYNNEI, per germline. This CDR3 has 15 amino acids. Between the trimmed V and J ends, which lost 3 bases and 8 bases, there was a span of 17 bases. In DNA, the CDR3 is TGTGCCAGCAGTGAGGGCCGGGGGAGTGGTGATGAGCAGTTCTTC. Protein sequence: CASSEGRGSGDEQFF.

The chain combines TRBV6-6 with TRBJ1-4, with D tentatively TRBD1 (5 bases). The CDR3 loop spans 15 amino acids. CDR1 is MNHNY, CDR2 SVGAGI, per germline (reference sequence). V shed 0 bases and J shed 5 bases, with 10 bases lying between them. CDR3 region: CASSYSDTINEKLFF. CDR3 nucleotides: TGTGCCAGCAGTTACTCGGACACGATAAATGAAAAACTGTTTTTT.

This rearrangement joins TRBV11-2 to TRBJ2-7; 9 nucleotides agree with TRBD1. The V gene end was trimmed by 5 bases and the J gene end by 2 bases; junction bases not matched to a gene: 10. Germline V gene lookup returns CDR1 SGHAT and CDR2 FQNNGV. This CDR3 is built from 16 residues. Written as DNA, the CDR3 is TGTGCCAGCAGCCCAACCGGGACAGGGAAACCCTACGAGCAGTACTTC. Its translation is CASSPTGTGKPYEQYF.

The chain has TRBV5-1 and TRBJ2-1; 9 bases map to TRBD2. The CDR3 sequence is 17 residues long. Germline-derived CDR1 and CDR2 are SGHRS and YFSETQ. V was pared by 4 bases and J by 0 bases, with 8 bases of the junction left unmatched. CDR3 protein: CASSVAPLAGSYNEQFF. As DNA, the CDR3 is TGCGCCAGCAGCGTCGCCCCACTAGCGGGCTCCTACAATGAGCAGTTCTTC.

This chain uses TRBV19 with TRBJ1-2; D gene uncertain. The CDR3 extends over 14 amino acids. Trimming stripped 0 bases from V and 3 bases from J, with 8 bases between. Germline CDR1 is LNHDA and CDR2 is SQIVND (reference sequence). The CDR3 sequence is CASSIDREDYGYTF. The CDR3 region has the DNA TGTGCCAGTAGTATAGATCGGGAGGACTATGGCTACACCTTC.

In nucleotides, the CDR3 is TGTGCCAGTAGTATAGGGACTAGCGGGAGGAACGAGCAGTACTTC. Residues: CASSIGTSGRNEQYF. The chain has TRBV19 and TRBJ2-7; 14 bases are shared with TRBD2. Per the germline V gene, CDR1 is LNHDA and CDR2 is SQIVND (reference sequence). V was pared by 1 base and J by 5 bases, with 1 base of the junction left unmatched. The CDR3 runs to 15 residues.

The V call is TRBV19, the J call TRBJ2-7, with TRBD2 matching over 7 bases. Germline CDR1 reads LNHDA; CDR2 reads SQIVND (reference sequence). This CDR3 has 15 residues. V was clipped by 5 bases and J by 0 bases; unmatched bases: 7. The CDR3 loop reads CASSQTSAYSYEQYF. The CDR3, as DNA: TGTGCCAGTAGTCAAACTAGCGCGTACTCCTACGAGCAGTACTTC.

This CDR3 reads CASTLGFGQGANQPQHF. DNA of the CDR3: TGTGCCAGCACCTTAGGGTTTGGCCAGGGGGCTAATCAGCCCCAGCATTTT. The chain combines TRBV28 with TRBJ1-5; 8 nucleotides align to TRBD1. CDR1 is MDHEN and CDR2 is SYDVKM in the germline V gene. The V segment lost 7 bases and the J segment 4 bases; nucleotides outside the gene matches: 15. There are 17 residues in the CDR3.

The CDR3 DNA follows: TGCGCCAGCAGCGGGGCTAGCTCCGTCAATGAGCAGTTCTTC. Protein: CASSGASSVNEQFF. The chain links TRBV5-1 to TRBJ2-1; D could derive from TRBD1 or TRBD2 (5 bases each). This CDR3 comprises 14 residues. CDR1 and CDR2 from the germline V gene are SGHRS and YFSETQ. V lost 4 bases and J lost 6, with 14 bases in between.

This clone has only one observation. The V gene is TRBV7-2, the J gene TRBJ2-3, with D tentatively TRBD2 (5 bases). This CDR3 is built from 15 residues. Trimming removed 4 bases from V and 5 bases from J, with 16 bases in between. CDR1 is SGHTA, CDR2 FQGNSA, per germline. The CDR3 nucleotides read TGTGCCAGCAGCTACCTTGGGCTAGCCGGAGATACGCAGTATTTT. This codes for CASSYLGLAGDTQYF.

The chain links TRBV7-9 to TRBJ2-5; D unresolved. The germline V and J ends were trimmed by 5 bases and 4 bases, with 14 bases remaining between them. CDR3 size: 14 residues. Germline V CDR1 and CDR2: SEHNR, FQNEAQ (reference sequence). CDR3 amino acids: CASSADTRRETQYF. The CDR3 nucleotides read TGTGCCAGCAGCGCCGATACCAGGAGAGAGACCCAGTACTTC.

This clone was observed once. This chain joins TRBV7-2 and TRBJ2-7; 11 nucleotides match TRBD1. With 5 bases clipped from V and 3 bases from J, the junction kept 3 bases outside the gene matches. The CDR3 runs to 14 residues. The germline V gene encodes CDR1 SGHTA and CDR2 FQGNSA. The CDR3 sequence is CASSRDRGDYEQYF. In nucleotides, the CDR3 is TGTGCCAGCAGCCGGGACAGGGGGGACTACGAGCAGTACTTC.

This chain links TRBV5-8 with TRBJ2-3; D is uncertain. Germline V lookup: CDR1 SGHTS, CDR2 YDEGEE. The V and J ends lost 4 bases and 5 bases respectively, with 11 bases between them. This CDR3 comprises 13 residues. The CDR3 DNA sequence: TGTGCCAGCAGCCTGCCGGATGGAGATACGCAGTATTTT. As protein: CASSLPDGDTQYF.

J is TRBJ2-6 and V is TRBV5-4; D call uncertain. The CDR3 spans 15 residues. The germline CDR1 and CDR2 sequences are SGHNT and YYREEE (reference sequence). Trimming removed 4 bases from V and 1 base from J, with 9 bases in between. CDR3 amino acids: CASSPDGSGANVLTF. DNA of the CDR3: TGTGCCAGCAGCCCGGACGGATCTGGGGCCAACGTCCTGACTTTC.

Concerning this clone: At one of its ends the junction is not consistent with the germline gene, which may arise from a read error. The identical CDR3 is also encoded by other nucleotide sequences in the sample. The chain joins TRBV7-6 to TRBJ2-2; TRBD2 matches 9 bases. Looked up from germline, CDR1 is SGHVS and CDR2 is FNYEAQ. The CDR3 loop spans 18 amino acids. CDR3 protein: CASSLKIAGDVVTGELFF. The DNA of the CDR3 is TGTGCCAGTAGCTTAAAAATAGCGGGAGACGTCGTCACCGGGGAGCTGTTTTTT.

This chain connects TRBV19 to TRBJ2-4, with D perhaps matching TRBD1 or TRBD2 (5 bases each). The germline V gene encodes CDR1 LNHDA and CDR2 SQIVND (reference sequence). The CDR3 length is 14 residues. The V gene lost 4 bases and the J gene lost 6 bases, with 13 bases spanning the gap. The CDR3 DNA reads TGTGCCAGTAGTACGTCCAGGGAGTTAAACATTCAGTACTTC. This gives the protein CASSTSRELNIQYF.

The CDR3 here is CASSLGQEASGELFF. CDR3 bases: TGTGCCAGCAGCTTAGGGCAGGAGGCCTCAGGGGAGCTGTTTTTT. This sequence joins TRBV11-3 and TRBJ2-2; D might be TRBD2 (5 bases). Germline lookup yields CDR1 SGHNT and CDR2 YENEEA. CDR3 length: 15 residues. V lost 1 base and J 8 bases, leaving 14 bases between the germline ends.

J is TRBJ2-2 and V is TRBV10-2, with D perhaps assigned TRBD1 or TRBD2 (5 bases each). CDR1 is WSHSY, CDR2 SAAADI, per germline. CDR3 length: 15 amino acids. Trimming took 3 bases from V and 6 from J, leaving 14 bases between them. The CDR3 DNA reads as TGCGCCAGCAGTGACACACGGGACCAGCCCGGGGAGCTGTTTTTT. Amino acid sequence: CASSDTRDQPGELFF.